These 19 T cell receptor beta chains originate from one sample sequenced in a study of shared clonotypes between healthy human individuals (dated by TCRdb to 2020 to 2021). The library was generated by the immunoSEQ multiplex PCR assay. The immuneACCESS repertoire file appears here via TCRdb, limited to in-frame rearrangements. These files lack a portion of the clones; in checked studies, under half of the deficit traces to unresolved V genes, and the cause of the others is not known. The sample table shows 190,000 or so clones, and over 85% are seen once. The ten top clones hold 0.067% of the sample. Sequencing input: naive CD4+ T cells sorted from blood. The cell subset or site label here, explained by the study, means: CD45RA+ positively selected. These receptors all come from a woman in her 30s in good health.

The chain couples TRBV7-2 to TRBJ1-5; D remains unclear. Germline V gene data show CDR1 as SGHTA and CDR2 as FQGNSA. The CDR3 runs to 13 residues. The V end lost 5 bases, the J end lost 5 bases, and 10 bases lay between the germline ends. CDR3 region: CASSPQWDQPQHF. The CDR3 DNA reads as TGTGCCAGCAGCCCCCAGTGGGATCAGCCCCAGCATTTT.

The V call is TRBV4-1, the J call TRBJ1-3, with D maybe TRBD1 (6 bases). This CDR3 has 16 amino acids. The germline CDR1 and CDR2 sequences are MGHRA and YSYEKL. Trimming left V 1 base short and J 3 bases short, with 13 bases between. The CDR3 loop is CASSQVRATGGNTIYF. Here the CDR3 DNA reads TGCGCCAGCAGCCAAGTTCGGGCGACAGGTGGAAACACCATATATTTT.

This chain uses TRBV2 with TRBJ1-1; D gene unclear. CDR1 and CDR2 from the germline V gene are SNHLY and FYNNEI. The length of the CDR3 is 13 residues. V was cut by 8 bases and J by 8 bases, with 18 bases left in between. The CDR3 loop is CASFGTRTSEAFF. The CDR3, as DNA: TGTGCCAGCTTCGGTACACGGACTTCCGAAGCTTTCTTT.

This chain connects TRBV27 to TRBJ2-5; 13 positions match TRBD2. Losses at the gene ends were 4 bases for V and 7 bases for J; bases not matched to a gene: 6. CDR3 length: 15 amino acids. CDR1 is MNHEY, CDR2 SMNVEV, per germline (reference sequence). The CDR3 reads CASSSTSGRWGTQYF. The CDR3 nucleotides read TGTGCCAGCAGTTCGACTAGCGGGAGGTGGGGGACCCAGTACTTC.

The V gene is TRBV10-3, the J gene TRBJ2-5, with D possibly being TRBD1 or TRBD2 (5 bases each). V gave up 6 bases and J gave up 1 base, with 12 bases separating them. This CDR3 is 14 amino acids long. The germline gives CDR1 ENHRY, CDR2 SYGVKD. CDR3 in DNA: TGTGCCATCAGCGCCGGGACCACCCAAGAGACCCAGTACTTC. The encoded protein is CAISAGTTQETQYF.

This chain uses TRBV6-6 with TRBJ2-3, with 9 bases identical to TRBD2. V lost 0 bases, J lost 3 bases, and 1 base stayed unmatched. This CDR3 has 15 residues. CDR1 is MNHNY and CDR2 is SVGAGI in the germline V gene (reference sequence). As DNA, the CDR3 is TGTGCCAGCAGTTACTCTAGCGGGAGTACAGATACGCAGTATTTT. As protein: CASSYSSGSTDTQYF.

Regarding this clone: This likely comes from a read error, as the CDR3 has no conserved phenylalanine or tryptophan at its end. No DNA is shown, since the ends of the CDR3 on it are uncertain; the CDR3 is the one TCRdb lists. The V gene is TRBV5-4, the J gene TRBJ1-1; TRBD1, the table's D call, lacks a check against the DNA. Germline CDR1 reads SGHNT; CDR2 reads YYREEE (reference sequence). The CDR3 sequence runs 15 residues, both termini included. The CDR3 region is CASSLDVGQGNLFFD.

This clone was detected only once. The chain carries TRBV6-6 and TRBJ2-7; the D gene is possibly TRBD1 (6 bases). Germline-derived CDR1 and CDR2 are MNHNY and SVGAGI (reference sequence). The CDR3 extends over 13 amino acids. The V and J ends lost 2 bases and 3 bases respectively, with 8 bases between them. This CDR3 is CASSYTGSYEQYF. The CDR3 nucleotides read TGTGCCAGCAGTTACACAGGGAGCTACGAGCAGTACTTC.

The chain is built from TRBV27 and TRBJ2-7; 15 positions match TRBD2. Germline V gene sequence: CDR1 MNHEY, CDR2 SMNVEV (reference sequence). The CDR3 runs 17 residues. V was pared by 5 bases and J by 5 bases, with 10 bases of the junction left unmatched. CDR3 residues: CASSQRTGTSGGNEQYF. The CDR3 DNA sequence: TGTGCCAGCAGTCAACGAACCGGGACTAGCGGGGGGAACGAGCAGTACTTC.

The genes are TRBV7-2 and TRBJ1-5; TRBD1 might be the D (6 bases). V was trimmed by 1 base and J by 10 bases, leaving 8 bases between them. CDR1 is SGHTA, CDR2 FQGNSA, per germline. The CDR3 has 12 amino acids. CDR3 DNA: TGTGCCAGCAGCTTAGAAGGGGGTCCCCAGCATTTT. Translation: CASSLEGGPQHF.

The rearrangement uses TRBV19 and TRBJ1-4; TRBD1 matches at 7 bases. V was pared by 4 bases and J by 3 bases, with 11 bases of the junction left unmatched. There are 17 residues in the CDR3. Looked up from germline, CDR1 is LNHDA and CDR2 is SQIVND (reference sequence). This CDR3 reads CASSNPLRDSSNEKLFF. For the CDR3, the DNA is TGTGCCAGTAGTAACCCCCTTCGGGACAGCTCTAATGAAAAACTGTTTTTT.

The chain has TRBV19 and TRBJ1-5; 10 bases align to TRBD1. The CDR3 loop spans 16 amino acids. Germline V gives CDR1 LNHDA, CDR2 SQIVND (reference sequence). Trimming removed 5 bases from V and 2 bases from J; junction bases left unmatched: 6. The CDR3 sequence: CASSPRQGAGNQPQHF. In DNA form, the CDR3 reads TGTGCCAGTAGTCCACGACAGGGGGCTGGCAATCAGCCCCAGCATTTT.

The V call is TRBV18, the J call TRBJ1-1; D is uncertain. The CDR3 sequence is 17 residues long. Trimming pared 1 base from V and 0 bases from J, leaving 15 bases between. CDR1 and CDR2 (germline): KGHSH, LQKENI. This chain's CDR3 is CASSPLPPQIMNTEAFF. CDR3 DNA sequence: TGTGCCAGCTCACCACTTCCCCCACAGATTATGAACACTGAAGCTTTCTTT.

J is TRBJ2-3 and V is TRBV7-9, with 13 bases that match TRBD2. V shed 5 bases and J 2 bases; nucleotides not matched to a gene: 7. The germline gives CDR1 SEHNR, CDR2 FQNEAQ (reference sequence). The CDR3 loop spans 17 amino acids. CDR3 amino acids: CASSRTSGSSPTDTQYF. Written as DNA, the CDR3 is TGTGCCAGCAGCCGGACTAGCGGGAGCTCTCCCACAGATACGCAGTATTTT.

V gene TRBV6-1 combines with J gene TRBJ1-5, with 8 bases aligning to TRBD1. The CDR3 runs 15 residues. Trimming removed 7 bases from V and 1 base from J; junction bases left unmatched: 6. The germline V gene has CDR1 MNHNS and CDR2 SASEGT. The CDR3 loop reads CASTDRGNSNQPQHF. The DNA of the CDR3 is TGTGCCAGCACTGACAGGGGTAACAGCAATCAGCCCCAGCATTTT.

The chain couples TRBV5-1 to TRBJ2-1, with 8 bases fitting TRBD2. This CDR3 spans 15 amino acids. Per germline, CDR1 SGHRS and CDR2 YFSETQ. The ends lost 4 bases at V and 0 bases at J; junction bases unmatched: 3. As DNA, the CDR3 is TGCGCCAGCAGCGAAACTAGCGGCTCCTACAATGAGCAGTTCTTC. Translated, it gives CASSETSGSYNEQFF.

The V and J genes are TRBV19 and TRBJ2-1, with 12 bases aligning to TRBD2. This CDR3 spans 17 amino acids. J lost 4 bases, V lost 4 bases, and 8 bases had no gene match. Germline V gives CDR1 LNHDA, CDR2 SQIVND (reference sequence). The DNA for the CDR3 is TGTGCCAGTAGTAGGCGGACTAGCGGGACTCTGTACAATGAGCAGTTCTTC. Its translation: CASSRRTSGTLYNEQFF.

The DNA for the CDR3 is TGCGCCAGCAGTCAATCCATCGGGAGGGGCTACGAGCAGTACTTC. Its protein is CASSQSIGRGYEQYF. The chain has TRBV23-1 and TRBJ2-7; 8 bases are a match to TRBD2. TRBV23-1 is labeled an ORF, and its function is uncertain. With 0 bases clipped from V and 3 bases from J, the junction kept 4 bases outside the gene matches. The length of the CDR3 is 15 residues.

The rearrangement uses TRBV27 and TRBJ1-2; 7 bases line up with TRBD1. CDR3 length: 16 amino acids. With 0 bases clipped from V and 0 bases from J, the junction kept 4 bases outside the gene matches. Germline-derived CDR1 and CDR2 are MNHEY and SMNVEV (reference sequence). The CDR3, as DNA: TGTGCCAGCAGTTTATCGTTCCAGGGGGCTAACTATGGCTACACCTTC. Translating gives CASSLSFQGANYGYTF.